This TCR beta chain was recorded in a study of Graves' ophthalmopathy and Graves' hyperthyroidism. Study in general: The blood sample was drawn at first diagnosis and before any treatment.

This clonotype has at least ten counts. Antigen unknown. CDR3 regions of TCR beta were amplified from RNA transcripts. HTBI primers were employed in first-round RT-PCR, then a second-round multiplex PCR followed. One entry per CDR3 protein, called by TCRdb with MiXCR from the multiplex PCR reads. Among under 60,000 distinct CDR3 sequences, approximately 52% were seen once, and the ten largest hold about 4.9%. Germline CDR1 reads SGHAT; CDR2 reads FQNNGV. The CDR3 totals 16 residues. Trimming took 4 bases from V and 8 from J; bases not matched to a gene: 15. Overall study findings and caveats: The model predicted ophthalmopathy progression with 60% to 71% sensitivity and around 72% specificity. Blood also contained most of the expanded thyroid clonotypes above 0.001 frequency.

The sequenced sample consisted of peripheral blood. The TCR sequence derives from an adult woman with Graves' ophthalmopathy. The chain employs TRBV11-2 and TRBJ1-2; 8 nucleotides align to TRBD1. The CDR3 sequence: CASSYLLQGGAGGYTF. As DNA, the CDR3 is TGTGCCAGCAGCTACCTTCTACAGGGGGGCGCGGGCGGCTACACCTTC.